This entry features one T cell receptor (beta chain) sequence. Many counts were recorded for this clonotype. The antigen it binds to is not known. No base qualities exist here, and no much larger clone lies one base off it. This beta chain is off target for a library built for alpha chains, so its abundance means little. The CDR3 covers 13 residues, taking in both the cysteine and the phenylalanine. Only the CDR3 DNA is retained, 39 bases long and in frame from the first base. For CDR1 and CDR2, the germline V gene (reference sequence) lists DFQATT and SNEGSKA. Deletion took 6 bases off V and 5 bases off J, with a span of 13 bases between the germline ends. Library preparation used 5' RACE. The reads were generated on a NextSeq 500. To allow correction of PCR and sequencing errors, the TCR library protocol tagged every TCR cDNA molecule with a unique molecular identifier. Per the source publication's procedure: TCR identification, UMI-based error correction and CDR3 extraction were performed with Decombinator tools. Expanded TCRs were defined as those above a frequency of 2 per 1,000, corresponding to the top 1% of the tumor frequency distribution. Renyi diversity was computed with the R vegan package after each repertoire had been subsampled 100 times to 5,000 TCRs. CDR3 similarity networks were constructed using string-kernel similarity of amino acid triplets, with links drawn between CDR3s whose pairwise similarity was above 0.82. Using fastp at Q25 and MiXCR, TCRdb reprocessed the public reads and kept productive beta chains. Rows with a matching CDR3 protein are joined into one entry that keeps the most common DNA and genes. TCRdb, not the authors, supplied the V and J calls. Across this sample there are approximately 11,000 distinct CDR3 sequences, with 3% to 4.5% seen only once. Just over 7.5% of the sample lies in the top ten.

This sample was taken from a study of spatial heterogeneity in lung cancer (dated by TCRdb to about 2019). Notes on the research overall: Beta-chain transcripts were consistently detected in greater numbers than alpha-chain transcripts, which likely reflects a higher abundance of beta-chain transcripts. In the raw uncorrected reads, each unique combination of TCR and UMI appeared more than ten times on average. The study quantitatively compared TCR alpha and beta repertoires across multiple tumor regions, matched nontumor lung and blood in non-small cell lung cancer. Nonsynonymous mutation counts, determined by whole-exome sequencing of tumor tissue, were related to TCR repertoire features. Both alpha and beta chains were TCR-sequenced in samples taken at surgery, namely 220 tumor regions, fewer than 80 matched nontumor lung samples and 50 to 60 PBMC samples. Study-wide findings and limitations: Confirming at a functional level the hypothesis that regional TCRs recognize regional mutations was considered to require additional single-cell paired TCR alpha and beta sequencing.

Explained via the paper, the time point label denotes: sample taken at primary tumor resection. Whole RNA extracted from tumor and nontumor lung tissue, or from cryopreserved PBMC samples, was used for TCR sequencing without cell sorting. Samples were obtained from around 72 patients with early-stage, untreated non-small cell lung cancer from the lung TRACERx cohort. Only patients with enough RNA available from two or more tumor regions were chosen for TCR sequencing. A lung pathologist reviewed the tumor and adjacent nontumor lung specimens before the specimens were selected. Material: normal lung tissue next to the tumor, obtained at surgery. The TCR comes from a male donor with early-stage non-small cell lung cancer. The chain couples TRBV20-1 to TRBJ1-4, and TRBD1 may be the D gene, going by 5 matching bases. The base sequence is TGCAGTGCGGTGGGCCCAGGGAATGAAAAACTGTTTTTT. Its amino acids are CSAVGPGNEKLFF.